The rows below give T cell receptor beta chains drawn from one sample of a study of T cell changes during pregnancy in multiple sclerosis. TCRdb keeps only in-frame clones here, not all; method: immunoSEQ multiplex PCR. The repertoire includes about 40,000 clones, more than 80% of them detected once, and 0.43% sits in the top ten. The sequencing used CD4+ T cells from peripheral blood mononuclear cells, collected in the third trimester of pregnancy. All receptors derive from a female donor with multiple sclerosis, enrolled in a pregnancy study. Each CDR3 is given with its conserved first and last residue. Each record gives: V gene, D gene, clone size, J gene, CDR3 protein, CDR3 DNA. The D gene is left open where the match is weak. Rows may omit the clone size; those that give it use once, few, many or a size class.

v_gene: TRBV6-1
d_gene: NA
abundance: once
j_gene: TRBJ2-2
CDR3aa: CASSDLSRYTGELFF
CDR3nt: TGTGCCAGCAGTGATCTCTCCAGATACACCGGGGAGCTGTTTTTT

v_gene: TRBV4-3
d_gene: NA
abundance: NA
j_gene: TRBJ2-2
CDR3aa: CASSQDLGRSNTGELFF
CDR3nt: TGCGCCAGCAGCCAAGATCTGGGGCGGTCGAACACCGGGGAGCTGTTTTTT

v_gene: TRBV5-1
d_gene: NA
abundance: NA
j_gene: TRBJ2-7
CDR3aa: CASSLASQEQYF
CDR3nt: TGCGCCAGCAGCTTGGCCTCCCAGGAGCAGTACTTC

v_gene: TRBV7-6
d_gene: NA
abundance: NA
j_gene: TRBJ2-7
CDR3aa: CASSLVGGNEQYF
CDR3nt: TGTGCCAGCAGCTTAGTAGGGGGTAACGAGCAGTACTTC

v_gene: TRBV6-5
d_gene: TRBD1
abundance: NA
j_gene: TRBJ2-7
CDR3aa: CATRQGQSYEQYF
CDR3nt: TGTGCCACCCGCCAGGGACAGTCCTACGAGCAGTACTTC

v_gene: TRBV23-1
d_gene: TRBD2
abundance: once
j_gene: TRBJ2-1
CDR3aa: CASSQHLAGRGNEQFF
CDR3nt: TGCGCCAGCAGTCAACATCTAGCGGGACGGGGAAATGAGCAGTTCTTC

v_gene: TRBV7-9
d_gene: NA
abundance: NA
j_gene: TRBJ2-7
CDR3aa: CASSPPGGTYEQYF
CDR3nt: TGTGCCAGCAGCCCCCCCGGAGGTACCTACGAGCAGTACTTC

v_gene: TRBV29-1
d_gene: TRBD2
abundance: NA
j_gene: TRBJ2-7
CDR3aa: CSAGLAGSYEQYF
CDR3nt: TGCAGCGCCGGACTAGCGGGGTCCTACGAGCAGTACTTC

v_gene: TRBV18
d_gene: TRBD2
abundance: NA
j_gene: TRBJ2-7
CDR3aa: CASSLPGLAGDEQYF
CDR3nt: TGTGCCAGCTCACTACCGGGACTAGCGGGAGACGAGCAGTACTTC

v_gene: TRBV6-1
d_gene: TRBD1
abundance: NA
j_gene: TRBJ1-5
CDR3aa: CASSEAVGQGNQPQHF
CDR3nt: TGTGCCAGCAGTGAAGCGGTGGGACAGGGCAATCAGCCCCAGCATTTT

v_gene: TRBV28
d_gene: TRBD1
abundance: NA
j_gene: TRBJ1-5
CDR3aa: CASSSIDREDQPQHF
CDR3nt: TGTGCCAGCAGTTCGATTGACAGGGAAGATCAGCCCCAGCATTTT

v_gene: TRBV15
d_gene: NA
abundance: NA
j_gene: TRBJ2-1
CDR3aa: CATSRVRSLPGNEQFF
CDR3nt: TGTGCCACCAGCAGAGTTAGGTCCTTACCGGGCAATGAGCAGTTCTTC

v_gene: TRBV19
d_gene: NA
abundance: NA
j_gene: TRBJ2-2
CDR3aa: CASKVLWQGPDTGELFF
CDR3nt: TGTGCCAGTAAAGTCCTGTGGCAGGGTCCCGACACCGGGGAGCTGTTTTTT

v_gene: TRBV7-9
d_gene: TRBD1
abundance: NA
j_gene: TRBJ2-1
CDR3aa: CASSLGGQGPYNEQFF
CDR3nt: TGTGCCAGCAGCTTAGGGGGACAGGGCCCCTACAATGAGCAGTTCTTC

v_gene: TRBV2
d_gene: TRBD2
abundance: NA
j_gene: TRBJ2-7
CDR3aa: CASSIGAGGGYEQYF
CDR3nt: TGTGCCAGCAGTATCGGAGCGGGAGGAGGCTACGAGCAGTACTTC

v_gene: TRBV5-6
d_gene: NA
abundance: NA
j_gene: TRBJ2-3
CDR3aa: CASSFRGLTRTDTQYF
CDR3nt: TGTGCCAGCAGCTTTAGAGGGCTTACGCGCACAGATACGCAGTATTTT

v_gene: TRBV7-6
d_gene: TRBD1
abundance: NA
j_gene: TRBJ1-2
CDR3aa: CASSYQGTGDGYTF
CDR3nt: TGTGCCAGCAGCTACCAAGGGACAGGGGATGGCTACACCTTC

v_gene: TRBV28
d_gene: TRBD2
abundance: NA
j_gene: TRBJ2-7
CDR3aa: CASSPTPWGSGRRGYEQYF
CDR3nt: TGTGCCAGCAGTCCCACACCTTGGGGAAGCGGGAGAAGGGGCTACGAGCAGTACTTC

v_gene: TRBV20-1
d_gene: NA
abundance: NA
j_gene: TRBJ2-7
CDR3aa: CSARPGYEQYF
CDR3nt: TGCAGTGCTAGACCGGGCTACGAGCAGTACTTC

v_gene: TRBV6-1
d_gene: NA
abundance: NA
j_gene: TRBJ1-2
CDR3aa: CASNSGYYGYTF
CDR3nt: TGTGCCAGCAACAGTGGGTACTATGGCTACACCTTC

v_gene: TRBV18
d_gene: NA
abundance: NA
j_gene: TRBJ1-1
CDR3aa: CASSPTTGTEAFF
CDR3nt: TGTGCCAGCTCACCGACGACAGGCACTGAAGCTTTCTTT

v_gene: TRBV12-5
d_gene: NA
abundance: NA
j_gene: TRBJ1-5
CDR3aa: CASGLRQGLPQHF
CDR3nt: TGTGCTAGTGGTTTGAGGCAGGGGCTGCCCCAGCATTTT

v_gene: TRBV30
d_gene: TRBD2
abundance: NA
j_gene: TRBJ2-7
CDR3aa: CAWSAPPRTSGPGSYEQYF
CDR3nt: TGTGCCTGGAGTGCCCCTCCGAGGACTAGCGGCCCCGGGTCCTACGAGCAGTACTTC

v_gene: TRBV7-2
d_gene: TRBD1
abundance: NA
j_gene: TRBJ1-1
CDR3aa: CASSSTGTEAFF
CDR3nt: TGTGCCAGCAGTTCGACAGGGACTGAAGCTTTCTTT

v_gene: TRBV21-1
d_gene: NA
abundance: NA
j_gene: TRBJ2-4
CDR3aa: CASSKAPVNIQYF
CDR3nt: TGTGCCAGCAGCAAAGCGCCAGTGAACATTCAGTACTTC

v_gene: TRBV20-1
d_gene: NA
abundance: NA
j_gene: TRBJ1-2
CDR3aa: CSASAGNGYTF
CDR3nt: TGCAGTGCTAGCGCAGGGAATGGCTACACCTTC

v_gene: TRBV9
d_gene: NA
abundance: NA
j_gene: TRBJ1-1
CDR3aa: CASSVARDGGGLNTEAFF
CDR3nt: TGTGCCAGCAGCGTAGCCCGGGACGGCGGGGGATTGAACACTGAAGCTTTCTTT

v_gene: TRBV19
d_gene: NA
abundance: NA
j_gene: TRBJ1-5
CDR3aa: CASSIRGLNQPQHF
CDR3nt: TGTGCCAGTAGTATTCGGGGTCTGAATCAGCCCCAGCATTTT

v_gene: TRBV6-4
d_gene: NA
abundance: NA
j_gene: TRBJ1-2
CDR3aa: CASSDIAEGGGYTF
CDR3nt: TGTGCCAGCAGTGATATCGCCGAGGGAGGCGGCTACACCTTC

v_gene: TRBV27
d_gene: TRBD1
abundance: NA
j_gene: TRBJ1-1
CDR3aa: CASSRASGGRVTEAFF
CDR3nt: TGTGCCAGCAGTCGGGCCTCAGGGGGCCGGGTCACTGAAGCTTTCTTT

v_gene: TRBV19
d_gene: TRBD2
abundance: NA
j_gene: TRBJ2-1
CDR3aa: CASSTRTSGRDDNEQFF
CDR3nt: TGTGCCAGTAGTACCCGGACTAGCGGGAGAGACGACAATGAGCAGTTCTTC

v_gene: TRBV4-2
d_gene: NA
abundance: NA
j_gene: TRBJ2-2
CDR3aa: CASSSYGVGGTGELFF
CDR3nt: TGTGCCAGCAGCTCTTACGGGGTAGGAGGGACCGGGGAGCTGTTTTTT

v_gene: TRBV25-1
d_gene: NA
abundance: many
j_gene: TRBJ1-2
CDR3aa: CASSGGVGNYGYTF
CDR3nt: TGTGCCAGCAGTGGGGGGGTAGGGAACTATGGCTACACCTTC

v_gene: TRBV29-1
d_gene: TRBD2
abundance: NA
j_gene: TRBJ2-3
CDR3aa: CSVAQSSGGTDTQYF
CDR3nt: TGCAGCGTGGCCCAATCTAGCGGGGGCACAGATACGCAGTATTTT

v_gene: TRBV9
d_gene: NA
abundance: few
j_gene: TRBJ1-1
CDR3aa: CASSVVNHLAFF
CDR3nt: TGTGCCAGCAGCGTAGTAAACCACTTAGCTTTCTTT

v_gene: TRBV27
d_gene: NA
abundance: NA
j_gene: TRBJ2-1
CDR3aa: CASSLSKVAVGSYNEQFF
CDR3nt: TGTGCCAGCAGTTTATCGAAAGTAGCGGTTGGCTCCTACAATGAGCAGTTCTTC

v_gene: TRBV30
d_gene: NA
abundance: NA
j_gene: TRBJ1-2
CDR3aa: CAWIGDNYGYTF
CDR3nt: TGTGCCTGGATCGGAGACAACTATGGCTACACCTTC

v_gene: TRBV28
d_gene: TRBD1
abundance: NA
j_gene: TRBJ1-1
CDR3aa: CASSSEGAPNTEAFF
CDR3nt: TGTGCCAGCAGTTCGGAGGGGGCGCCGAACACTGAAGCTTTCTTT

v_gene: TRBV19
d_gene: NA
abundance: NA
j_gene: TRBJ1-2
CDR3aa: CASTDGSPPGANYGYTF
CDR3nt: TGTGCCAGTACCGATGGGTCTCCTCCAGGGGCCAACTATGGCTACACCTTC

v_gene: TRBV6-5
d_gene: NA
abundance: NA
j_gene: TRBJ2-4
CDR3aa: CASEFSGLAKNIQYF
CDR3nt: TGTGCCAGCGAATTTAGCGGACTAGCCAAAAACATTCAGTACTTC

v_gene: TRBV7-2
d_gene: NA
abundance: NA
j_gene: TRBJ1-2
CDR3aa: CASSPRRSRREDGYTF
CDR3nt: TGTGCCAGCAGCCCGCGCCGCAGCCGCAGGGAGGATGGCTACACCTTC

v_gene: TRBV30
d_gene: TRBD1
abundance: NA
j_gene: TRBJ1-2
CDR3aa: CAWIGPHPGQGFHGYTF
CDR3nt: TGTGCCTGGATCGGGCCCCATCCGGGACAGGGGTTCCATGGCTACACCTTC

v_gene: TRBV5-4
d_gene: TRBD2
abundance: NA
j_gene: TRBJ2-1
CDR3aa: CASSLAASGSEQFF
CDR3nt: TGTGCCAGCAGCTTGGCCGCTAGCGGGTCCGAGCAGTTCTTC

v_gene: TRBV6-5
d_gene: TRBD1
abundance: once
j_gene: TRBJ2-1
CDR3aa: CASSSRTGGNEQFF
CDR3nt: TGTGCCAGCAGTTCCCGGACAGGGGGCAATGAGCAGTTCTTC

v_gene: TRBV5-4
d_gene: TRBD1
abundance: NA
j_gene: TRBJ1-1
CDR3aa: CASRPQGGGTEAFF
CDR3nt: TGTGCCAGCAGACCTCAGGGGGGAGGCACTGAAGCTTTCTTT

v_gene: TRBV21-1
d_gene: NA
abundance: NA
j_gene: TRBJ2-3
CDR3aa: CASSNDRGIRADTQYF
CDR3nt: TGTGCCAGCAGCAACGACAGGGGTATTCGGGCAGATACGCAGTATTTT

v_gene: TRBV5-1
d_gene: NA
abundance: NA
j_gene: TRBJ1-3
CDR3aa: CASSPITGGNTIYF
CDR3nt: TGCGCCAGCAGCCCGATCACGGGTGGAAACACCATATATTTT